Listed below are T cell receptor beta chains from one sample, sequenced in a study of blood T cells in healthy people across ages. In TCRdb, the 5' RACE reads were re-called with MiXCR into one record per CDR3 protein. The sample has 800,000 to 950,000 distinct CDR3 sequences; 40% to 60% are singletons. Sequencing used blood. These receptors came from a man aged 25 to 40 in good health. Both conserved end residues are part of each CDR3. D genes are given only for firm matches. Clone size is given for some rows only: seen once, a few or many times, or a class if the clone is expanded.

v_gene	d_gene	j_gene	abundance	CDR3aa	CDR3nt
TRBV6-2/TRBV6-3	-	TRBJ2-7	few	CASRHSGTGFYEQYF	TGTGCCAGCAGACACTCCGGGACGGGTTTCTACGAGCAGTACTTC
TRBV7-8	TRBD2	TRBJ2-3	-	CASSLAWSSGGTDTQYF	TGTGCCAGCAGCTTAGCGTGGTCTAGCGGAGGCACAGATACGCAGTATTTT
TRBV12-5	-	TRBJ1-1	-	CASGWGPNTEAFF	TGTGCTAGTGGTTGGGGGCCGAACACTGAAGCTTTCTTT
TRBV6-4	TRBD1	TRBJ2-3	-	CASSEDRVSPTQYF	TGTGCCAGCAGTGAGGACAGGGTGTCTCCTACGCAGTATTTT
TRBV12-3/TRBV12-4	-	TRBJ2-7	many	CASQGPRNEQYF	TGTGCCAGTCAGGGTCCAAGGAACGAGCAGTACTTC
TRBV27	TRBD1	TRBJ2-1	-	CASKWDSNSYNEQFF	TGTGCCAGCAAATGGGACAGCAACTCCTACAATGAGCAGTTCTTC
TRBV20-1	-	TRBJ1-1	few	CSASSGGLTEAFF	TGCAGTGCTAGTTCCGGGGGCCTCACTGAAGCTTTCTTT
TRBV5-1	-	TRBJ2-7	-	CASSSDGIYYEQYF	TGCGCCAGCAGCTCGGACGGGATTTACTACGAGCAGTACTTC
TRBV12-3/TRBV12-4	-	TRBJ2-3	-	CASSKELSADTQYF	TGTGCCAGCAGTAAAGAGCTAAGCGCAGATACGCAGTATTTT
TRBV4-2	-	TRBJ2-5	-	CASSQDSNRDKTQYF	TGTGCCAGCAGCCAAGATTCAAACAGGGACAAGACCCAGTACTTC
TRBV27	TRBD1	TRBJ1-5	few	CASSLVGTGVQPQHF	TGTGCCAGCAGTTTAGTTGGGACAGGGGTTCAGCCCCAGCATTTT
TRBV6-6	-	TRBJ2-7	-	CASSYAHTYEQYF	TGTGCCAGCAGTTACGCGCACACCTACGAGCAGTACTTC
TRBV4-1	TRBD2	TRBJ2-3	-	CASSQEGLAVSTDTQYF	TGCGCCAGCAGCCAAGAAGGCCTAGCGGTTAGCACAGATACGCAGTATTTT
TRBV29-1	-	TRBJ2-5	-	CSVEGPLQETQYF	TGCAGCGTTGAAGGTCCGCTCCAAGAGACCCAGTACTTC
TRBV6-5	-	TRBJ1-5	-	CASRTAGSSNQPQHF	TGTGCCAGCAGAACTGCCGGGAGTAGCAATCAGCCCCAGCATTTT
TRBV18	-	TRBJ2-3	-	CASSPPKRTPTDTQYF	TGTGCCAGCTCACCACCGAAAAGGACCCCCACAGATACGCAGTATTTT
TRBV15	TRBD1	TRBJ2-7	-	CATSTGTGPYEQYF	TGTGCCACCAGCACCGGGACAGGGCCCTACGAGCAGTACTTC
TRBV4-2	TRBD2	TRBJ2-3	many	CASSQGGAGVGDTQYF	TGTGCCAGCAGCCAAGGAGGAGCGGGGGTCGGAGATACGCAGTATTTT
TRBV2	-	TRBJ2-5	few	CASSEARATWETQYF	TGTGCCAGCAGTGAAGCGAGGGCAACATGGGAGACCCAGTACTTC
TRBV18	TRBD1	TRBJ2-5	few	CASSPGQGHGETQYF	TGTGCCAGCTCACCGGGACAGGGTCACGGGGAGACCCAGTACTTC
TRBV27	-	TRBJ1-1	-	CASSSDRSIEAFF	TGTGCCAGCAGTAGTGACCGAAGTATTGAAGCTTTCTTT
TRBV28	TRBD2	TRBJ2-1	-	CASSFLGSGVDNEQFF	TGTGCCAGCAGTTTCCTGGGTAGCGGGGTCGACAATGAGCAGTTCTTC
TRBV6-1	-	TRBJ1-2	once	CASRAQANYGYTF	TGTGCCAGCAGGGCCCAGGCTAACTATGGCTACACCTTC
TRBV5-5	-	TRBJ1-2	few	CASSLTATAYGYTF	TGTGCCAGCAGCTTAACCGCGACAGCCTATGGCTACACCTTC
TRBV3-1	TRBD2	TRBJ2-3	-	CASSRRRSGGWSDTQYF	TGTGCCAGCAGCCGAAGGAGAAGCGGGGGGTGGTCAGATACGCAGTATTTT
TRBV3-1	TRBD2	TRBJ2-7	-	CASSQAPTSGRPYEQYF	TGTGCCAGCAGCCAAGCACCTACTAGCGGGAGGCCCTACGAGCAGTACTTC
TRBV4-3	-	TRBJ2-1	few	CASSQGGDGSYNEQFF	TGCGCCAGCAGCCAAGGAGGGGACGGCTCCTACAATGAGCAGTTCTTC
TRBV7-8	-	TRBJ2-5	-	CASSPYIGETQYF	TGTGCCAGCAGTCCCTACATCGGCGAGACCCAGTACTTC
TRBV2	-	TRBJ1-6	-	CASSGDSSNSPLHF	TGTGCCAGCAGCGGGGACTCCTCGAATTCACCCCTCCACTTT
TRBV29-1	-	TRBJ1-1	-	CSSNRDTEAFF	TGCAGCTCCAACAGGGACACTGAAGCTTTCTTT
TRBV3-1	-	TRBJ1-2	-	CASSPRPGDYYGYTF	TGTGCCAGCAGCCCTCGACCGGGCGATTACTATGGCTACACCTTC
TRBV12-3/TRBV12-4	-	TRBJ1-1	few	CASSLYLNTEAFF	TGTGCCAGCAGTTTATACCTGAACACTGAAGCTTTCTTT
TRBV20-1	TRBD1	TRBJ2-7	-	CSAPRTGLSSYEQYF	TGCAGTGCTCCGAGGACAGGGCTAAGCTCCTACGAGCAGTACTTC
TRBV27	TRBD1	TRBJ2-5	-	CASSARQGETQYF	TGTGCCAGCAGTGCCCGACAGGGAGAGACCCAGTACTTC
TRBV4-3	TRBD2	TRBJ2-4	few	CASSQRAGGVGTDIQYF	TGCGCCAGCAGCCAAAGGGCGGGGGGGGTTGGTACGGACATTCAGTACTTC
TRBV10-3	TRBD2	TRBJ2-1	-	CAIGTGGYNEQFF	TGTGCCATCGGAACGGGGGGGTACAATGAGCAGTTCTTC
TRBV29-1	TRBD1	TRBJ1-4	few	CSVWTGYGEKLFF	TGCAGCGTTTGGACAGGGTATGGAGAAAAACTGTTTTTT
TRBV7-2	-	TRBJ2-7	-	CASSPLLSGYEQYF	TGTGCCAGCAGCCCGCTACTCTCCGGATACGAGCAGTACTTC
TRBV4-2	TRBD1	TRBJ1-1	-	CASSQVDRAGRAEAFF	TGTGCCAGCAGCCAAGTGGACAGGGCGGGGAGGGCTGAAGCTTTCTTT
TRBV5-6	TRBD1	TRBJ2-3	few	CASSLATGAVTDTQYF	TGTGCCAGCAGCTTGGCGACAGGGGCCGTCACAGATACGCAGTATTTT
TRBV7-9	-	TRBJ1-2	-	CASSSRVPGYGYTF	TGTGCCAGCAGCTCCCGGGTCCCAGGATATGGCTACACCTTC
TRBV5-1	-	TRBJ2-2	few	CASSLQGNANTGELFF	TGCGCCAGCAGCTTGCAGGGGAATGCGAACACCGGGGAGCTGTTTTTT
TRBV5-1	-	TRBJ1-4	-	CASSLDRRGEKLFF	TGCGCCAGCAGCTTGGACAGGAGGGGCGAAAAACTGTTTTTT
TRBV20-1	TRBD1	TRBJ1-2	-	CSASPSGDRGVYNTF	TGCAGTGCTAGTCCATCGGGCGACAGGGGGGTTTATAACACCTTC
TRBV4-3	-	TRBJ2-1	-	CASSRDQVSYNEQFF	TGCGCCAGCAGCCGAGATCAGGTCTCCTACAATGAGCAGTTCTTC
TRBV6-5	-	TRBJ1-2	-	CASRKDERSGYTF	TGTGCCAGCAGAAAGGACGAGCGGAGTGGCTACACCTTC
TRBV3-1	TRBD2	TRBJ2-5	-	CASSPTSGGLETQYF	TGTGCCAGCAGCCCGACTAGCGGGGGCCTAGAGACCCAGTACTTC
TRBV28	-	TRBJ2-7	many	CASSSGTYEQYF	TGCGCCAGCAGCTCGGGAACCTACGAGCAGTACTTC
TRBV20-1	-	TRBJ1-3	few	CSAQDSFGNTIYF	TGCAGTGCTCAAGACAGTTTTGGAAACACCATATATTTT
TRBV7-9	-	TRBJ2-7	-	CASSLDRAVCEQYF	TGTGCCAGCAGCTTAGACAGGGCGGTATGCGAGCAGTACTTC
TRBV28	-	TRBJ1-2	-	CASSSAHLTGYGYTF	TGTGCCAGCAGTTCAGCCCACCTGACAGGCTATGGCTACACCTTC
TRBV6-5	-	TRBJ2-4	few	CASSYGGAAKNIQYF	TGTGCCAGCAGTTACGGGGGGGCTGCCAAAAACATTCAGTACTTC
TRBV24-1	-	TRBJ2-5	-	CATSDPGPGETQYF	TGTGCCACCAGTGACCCGGGACCAGGGGAGACCCAGTACTTC
TRBV7-2	-	TRBJ1-2	-	CASSTGDGTSGGYTF	TGTGCCAGCAGCACCGGGGATGGGACCTCGGGGGGCTACACCTTC
TRBV20-1	-	TRBJ2-5	many	CSAPRGQETQYF	TGCAGTGCTCCCCGGGGGCAAGAGACCCAGTACTTC
TRBV6-2/TRBV6-3	-	TRBJ1-2	many	CASSYSPENYGYTF	TGTGCCAGCAGTTACTCTCCGGAAAACTATGGCTACACCTTC
TRBV20-1	-	TRBJ1-2	-	CSAKLTDTGYTF	TGCAGTGCTAAGCTGACAGACACTGGCTACACCTTC
TRBV5-1	TRBD2	TRBJ2-1	many	CASSLVSGGNEQFF	TGCGCCAGCAGCTTGGTTAGCGGGGGCAATGAGCAGTTCTTC
TRBV5-6	-	TRBJ1-2	-	CASSRVGANYGYTF	TGTGCCAGCAGCCGGGTAGGGGCAAACTATGGCTACACCTTC